The TCR beta chain under discussion was sequenced for a study of blood T cell repertoires in COVID-19. Germline CDR1 and CDR2: KGHDR and SFDVKD. J was trimmed by 4 bases and V by 3 bases; bases with no gene match: 2. The CDR3 consists of 15 residues. Only in-frame clones appear in the TCRdb table, and some are missing; sequencing was by immunoSEQ multiplex PCR. The data show under 350,000 clones, about 89% seen once. The V and J genes are TRBV24-1 and TRBJ2-1, with 10 bases aligning to TRBD2. This clonotype was sampled from a middle-aged woman who had recovered from COVID-19. The sequencing sample was made of PBMCs or T cells enriched from blood (not recorded which). Here the CDR3 DNA reads TGTGCCACCAGTGATAGCGGGGGGGATTACAATGAGCAGTTCTTC. This encodes CATSDSGGDYNEQFF.